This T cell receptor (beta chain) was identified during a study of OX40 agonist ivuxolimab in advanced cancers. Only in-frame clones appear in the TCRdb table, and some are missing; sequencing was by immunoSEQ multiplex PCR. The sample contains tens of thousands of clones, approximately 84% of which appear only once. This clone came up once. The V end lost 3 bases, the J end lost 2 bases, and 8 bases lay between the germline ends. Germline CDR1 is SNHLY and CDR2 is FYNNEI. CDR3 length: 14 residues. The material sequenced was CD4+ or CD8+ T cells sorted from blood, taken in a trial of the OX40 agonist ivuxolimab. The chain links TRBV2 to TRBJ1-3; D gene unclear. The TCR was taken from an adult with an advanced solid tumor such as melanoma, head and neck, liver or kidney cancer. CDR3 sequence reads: CASSDPDAGNTIYF. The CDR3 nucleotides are TGTGCCAGCAGTGATCCCGACGCTGGAAACACCATATATTTT.